What follows are 10 T cell receptor beta chains derived from one specimen sequenced in a study of shared clonotypes between healthy human individuals. Sequencing used immunoSEQ multiplex PCR; TCRdb keeps in-frame clones, though not all of them. The sample includes around 480,000 clones, about 80% of them seen just once. What was sequenced was PBMCs. The receptor set was obtained from a woman aged 35 to 49 in good health. Some clones in this sample may be carry-over from other donors' samples.

The rearrangement links TRBV7-6 to TRBJ2-1; tentatively, D is TRBD1 or TRBD2 (5 bases each). CDR1 SGHVS and CDR2 FNYEAQ come from the germline V gene. The CDR3 contains 15 residues. V lost 5 bases and J lost 0, with 11 bases in between. Here the CDR3 DNA reads TGTGCCAGCAGCCGGGACGGAAGCTCCTACAATGAGCAGTTCTTC. The encoded protein is CASSRDGSSYNEQFF.

This chain joins TRBV16 and TRBJ1-1; TRBD1 matches at 9 bases. This CDR3 has 15 amino acids. J was trimmed by 5 bases and V by 4 bases; bases with no gene match: 8. Germline V lookup: CDR1 KGHSY, CDR2 FQNENV. CDR3 in amino acids: CASSRRQGVGTEAFF. CDR3 DNA: TGTGCCAGCAGCCGTAGACAGGGGGTTGGGACTGAAGCTTTCTTT.

This clone was picked up a small number of times. The genes are TRBV19 and TRBJ2-1, with D possibly being TRBD2 (5 bases). Trimming took off 6 bases at V and 2 bases at J, with 5 bases between the two ends. CDR3 size: 12 residues. CDR1 and CDR2 from the germline V gene are LNHDA and SQIVND (reference sequence). The CDR3 region is CASSGTYNEQFF. In DNA, the CDR3 is TGTGCCAGTAGCGGGACCTACAATGAGCAGTTCTTC.

The chain couples TRBV21-1 to TRBJ1-1; the D call TRBD1 from the table was never checked on the DNA. TRBV21-1 is marked as a pseudogene. This CDR3 is built from 18 residues. The DNA of the CDR3 is TGTGCCAGCAGCAATGGGGGCGGGGACAGGGTAAAGAACACTGAAGCTTTCTTT. Protein: CASSNGGGDRVKNTEAFF.

V gene TRBV11-2 combines with J gene TRBJ2-7; 8 positions agree with TRBD1. The V segment lost 3 bases and the J segment 3 bases; nucleotides outside the gene matches: 13. Germline CDR1 is SGHAT and CDR2 is FQNNGV. The CDR3 sequence is 17 residues long. The DNA of the CDR3 is TGTGCCAGCAGCTTCGGGTGGCAGGGGGCCCTCCTCTACGAGCAGTACTTC. This gives the protein CASSFGWQGALLYEQYF. Variable domain in full (rest from reference TRBV11-2 and TRBJ2-7): EAGVAQSPRYKIIEKRQSVAFWCNPISGHATLYWYQQILGQGPKLLIQFQNNGVVDDSQLPKDRFSAERLKGVDSTLKIQPAKLEDSAVYLCASSFGWQGALLYEQYFGPGTRLTVT.

This rearrangement joins TRBV27 to TRBJ1-5; no clear D. Germline lookup yields CDR1 MNHEY and CDR2 SMNVEV (reference sequence). There are 14 residues in the CDR3. V dropped 5 bases and J dropped 0 bases, with 8 bases sitting between them. The CDR3: CASSPAVSNQPQHF. For the CDR3, the DNA is TGTGCCAGCAGTCCGGCGGTTAGCAATCAGCCCCAGCATTTT.

This clone has just one count. V gene TRBV9 combines with J gene TRBJ2-3; D not certain. V lost 1 base to trimming and J lost 0 bases, with 9 bases between them. The CDR3 is 15 amino acids. The germline V gene has CDR1 SGDLS and CDR2 YYNGEE. DNA for the CDR3: TGTGCCAGCAGCGTATATCTGGGGAGCACAGATACGCAGTATTTT. Its translation: CASSVYLGSTDTQYF.

The chain couples TRBV2 to TRBJ2-3, with D possibly being TRBD1 (6 bases). Trimming cost V 5 bases and J 0 bases, with 12 bases left between them. The germline V gene encodes CDR1 SNHLY and CDR2 FYNNEI. This CDR3 region has 15 residues. The CDR3 is CASSLLTGSTDTQYF. Written as DNA, the CDR3 is TGTGCCAGCAGTCTCTTAACAGGGAGCACAGATACGCAGTATTTT. Complete variable domain (other parts from reference TRBV2 and TRBJ2-3): EPEVTQTPSHQVTQMGQEVILRCVPISNHLYFYWYRQILGQKVEFLVSFYNNEISEKSEIFDDQFSVERPDGSNFTLKIRSTKLEDSAMYFCASSLLTGSTDTQYFGPGTRLTVL.

This sequence joins TRBV30 and TRBJ2-3, with TRBD2 matching 11 bases. V trimming: 8 bases; J trimming: 3 bases; junction bases outside the gene matches: 7. The CDR3 is 14 residues long. Germline CDR1 reads GTSNPN; CDR2 reads SVGIG (reference sequence). CDR3 in amino acids: CATETSGNTDTQYF. CDR3 DNA: TGTGCCACCGAGACTAGCGGGAATACAGATACGCAGTATTTT. Supplemented by reference TRBV30 and TRBJ2-3, the full variable domain reads SQTIHQWPATLVQPVGSPLSLECTVEGTSNPNLYWYRQAAGRGLQLLFYSVGIGQISSEVPQNLSASRPQDRQFILSSKKLLLSDSGFYLCATETSGNTDTQYFGPGTRLTVL.

The chain links TRBV7-2 to TRBJ2-5; D possibly corresponds to TRBD2 (5 bases). Between the trimmed V and J ends, which lost 1 base and 5 bases, there was a span of 11 bases. The length of the CDR3 is 14 residues. CDR1 and CDR2 (germline): SGHTA, FQGNSA. CDR3 residues: CASSLVSRGETQYF. For the CDR3, the DNA is TGTGCCAGCAGCTTAGTGTCTCGAGGGGAGACCCAGTACTTC.